A selection of T cell receptor beta chains follows, all from one sample in a study of blood T cell repertoires in COVID-19. Assay used: immunoSEQ multiplex PCR; TCRdb lists only in-frame clones, some missing. This table holds roughly 240,000 clones, about 87% found once. Specimen: PBMCs or T cells enriched from blood (not recorded which). These receptors were collected from a woman in her forties with acute COVID-19. Each CDR3 is given with its conserved first and last residue. D genes are given only for firm matches. Size is stated for part of the rows, as once, few or many counts, or as a class when the clone is expanded.

clone_size j_call d_call v_call cdr3_length cdr3_aa cdr3_nt
NA TRBJ1-1 TRBD1 TRBV7-9 13 CASSLTGDTEAFF TGTGCCAGCAGCCTAACAGGGGACACTGAAGCTTTCTTT
NA TRBJ1-1 NA TRBV7-9 16 CASSTDAGHRDTEAFF TGTGCCAGCAGCACAGATGCGGGTCATCGGGACACTGAAGCTTTCTTT
NA TRBJ1-5 NA TRBV27 13 CASLRTQGEPQHF TGTGCCAGCTTAAGGACCCAAGGGGAGCCCCAGCATTTT
NA TRBJ1-2 TRBD1 TRBV23-1 14 CASSPGTGGDGYTF TGCGCCAGCAGTCCGGGGACAGGAGGTGATGGCTACACCTTC
NA TRBJ1-4 TRBD1 TRBV5-1 16 CASSTIQGAVPEKLFF TGCGCCAGCAGCACAATCCAGGGGGCTGTGCCTGAAAAACTGTTTTTT
NA TRBJ2-6 NA TRBV7-8 14 CASSLLVNSNVLTF TGTGCCAGCAGCTTACTCGTGAACTCCAACGTCCTGACTTTC
NA TRBJ2-3 TRBD2 TRBV5-1 16 CASSLGLAQSTDTQYF TGCGCCAGCAGCTTAGGACTAGCCCAATCCACAGATACGCAGTATTTT
NA TRBJ2-7 TRBD1 TRBV30 14 CAWRPGTGFYEQYF TGTGCCTGGAGGCCCGGGACAGGGTTCTACGAGCAGTACTTC
NA TRBJ2-7 NA TRBV6-1 15 CASSETFTGYYEQYF TGTGCCAGCAGTGAGACCTTCACAGGGTACTACGAGCAGTACTTC
once TRBJ2-5 NA TRBV19 13 CASSIDSPRTQYF TGTGCCAGTAGTATCGACTCCCCCAGGACCCAGTACTTC
few TRBJ1-3 NA TRBV4-3 16 CASSPGGQVSGNTIYF TGCGCCAGCAGCCCCGGTGGGCAGGTCTCTGGAAACACCATATATTTT
NA TRBJ1-2 TRBD1 TRBV5-4 14 CASRKTGSIYGYTF TGTGCCAGCCGCAAGACAGGGTCAATCTATGGCTACACCTTC
NA TRBJ2-1 TRBD2 TRBV4-3 17 CASSRLADAYNYNEQFF TGCGCCAGCAGCCGTCTAGCGGACGCCTACAACTACAATGAGCAGTTCTTC
NA TRBJ1-6 NA TRBV11-2 14 CASGYGRLNSPLHF TGTGCCAGCGGCTATGGGAGGCTGAATTCACCCCTCCACTTT
NA TRBJ1-6 TRBD1 TRBV5-4 15 CASSLGGQGNSPLHF TGTGCCAGCAGCTTGGGGGGACAGGGGAATTCACCCCTCCACTTT
NA TRBJ2-7 TRBD1 TRBV19 14 CASGQGRLSYEQYF TGTGCCAGTGGACAGGGACGTCTCAGCTACGAGCAGTACTTC
once TRBJ2-1 TRBD2 TRBV7-8 16 CASSLGLAGGDNEQFF TGTGCCAGCAGCTTAGGATTAGCGGGGGGGGACAATGAGCAGTTCTTC
NA TRBJ2-4 TRBD1 TRBV28 13 CASRGQGGNIQYF TGTGCCAGCCGGGGACAGGGGGGGAACATTCAGTACTTC
once TRBJ1-2 TRBD1 TRBV19 15 CASSEAGTGQYGYTF TGTGCCAGTAGTGAGGCCGGGACAGGGCAGTATGGCTACACCTTC
NA TRBJ1-6 TRBD1 TRBV19 15 CASSIRGQGNSPLHF TGTGCCAGTAGTATCAGGGGACAGGGAAATTCACCCCTCCACTTT
NA TRBJ1-2 NA TRBV9 15 CASSPSGHPNYGYTF TGTGCCAGCAGCCCCTCGGGACATCCTAACTATGGCTACACCTTC
NA TRBJ2-3 TRBD2 TRBV3-1/TRBV3-2 14 CASSPLAGADTQYF TGTGCCAGCAGCCCACTAGCGGGGGCAGATACGCAGTATTTT
NA TRBJ1-1 NA TRBV11-2 12 CASSFFNTEAFF TGTGCCAGCAGCTTCTTTAACACTGAAGCTTTCTTT
once TRBJ2-7 NA TRBV23-1 17 CASSRSSGTLGSYEQYF TGCGCCAGCAGCCGTAGCAGCGGCACCCTGGGCTCCTACGAGCAGTACTTC
NA TRBJ2-7 NA TRBV7-8 16 CASSWDSGQFAYEQYF TGTGCCAGCAGCTGGGATTCCGGACAGTTCGCCTACGAGCAGTACTTC